The T cell receptor (beta chain) described here comes from a study of tumor T cells in aggressive B-cell lymphoma. V lost 1 base, J lost 5 bases, and 8 bases stayed unmatched. The germline V gene has CDR1 LGHNA and CDR2 YNFKEQ. The CDR3 sequence is 17 residues long. Clones were sequenced by immunoSEQ multiplex PCR, and TCRdb holds only the in-frame ones, with some missing. Here the sample spans some 7,200 clones, 88% being singletons. Sequencing was performed on tumor tissue. This sequence joins TRBV4-2 and TRBJ2-1; 10 bases map to TRBD2. The TCR comes from an adult with diffuse large B cell lymphoma. Some clones in this sample may be carry-over from other donors' samples. CDR3 DNA: TGTGCCAGCAGCCAAGTGTCCCAGCGGGGGGGCCACAATGAGCAGTTCTTC. Protein sequence: CASSQVSQRGGHNEQFF.